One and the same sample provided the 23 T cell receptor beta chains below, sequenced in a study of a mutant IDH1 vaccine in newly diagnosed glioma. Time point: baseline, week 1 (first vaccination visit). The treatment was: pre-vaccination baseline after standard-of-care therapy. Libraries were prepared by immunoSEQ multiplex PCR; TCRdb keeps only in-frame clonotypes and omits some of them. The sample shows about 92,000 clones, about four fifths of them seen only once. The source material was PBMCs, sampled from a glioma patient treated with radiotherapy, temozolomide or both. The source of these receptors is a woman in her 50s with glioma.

CDR3 region: CASTPGRRGEKLFF. The DNA for the CDR3 is TGTGCCAGTACCCCGGGACGGCGGGGTGAAAAACTGTTTTTT. The V gene is TRBV19, the J gene TRBJ1-4, with D possibly TRBD1 on 5 matching bases. Germline-derived CDR1 and CDR2 are LNHDA and SQIVND (reference sequence). Trimming stripped 7 bases from V and 7 bases from J, with 16 bases between. The CDR3 loop spans 14 amino acids.

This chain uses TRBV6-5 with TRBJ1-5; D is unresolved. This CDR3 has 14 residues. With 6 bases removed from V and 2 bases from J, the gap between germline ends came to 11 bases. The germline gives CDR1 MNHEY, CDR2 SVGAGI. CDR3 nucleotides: TGTGCCAGCAGGGGGTCCACGGGCAATCAGCCCCAGCATTTT. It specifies CASRGSTGNQPQHF.

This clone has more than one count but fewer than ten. The CDR3 DNA reads TGTGCCAGCAGCCGCACCGGGGAGCTGTTTTTT. Protein product: CASSRTGELFF. The J gene is TRBJ2-2, the V gene TRBV7-9; D is ambiguous. Germline CDR1 reads SEHNR; CDR2 reads FQNEAQ (reference sequence). Trimming took off 5 bases at V and 4 bases at J, with 2 bases between the two ends. CDR3 length: 11 amino acids.

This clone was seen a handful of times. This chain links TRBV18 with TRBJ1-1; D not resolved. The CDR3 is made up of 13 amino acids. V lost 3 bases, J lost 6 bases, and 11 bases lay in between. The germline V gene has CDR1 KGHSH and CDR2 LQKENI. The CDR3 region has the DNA TGTGCCAGCTCACCTAGCCGGGGTCCTGAAGCTTTCTTT. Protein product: CASSPSRGPEAFF.

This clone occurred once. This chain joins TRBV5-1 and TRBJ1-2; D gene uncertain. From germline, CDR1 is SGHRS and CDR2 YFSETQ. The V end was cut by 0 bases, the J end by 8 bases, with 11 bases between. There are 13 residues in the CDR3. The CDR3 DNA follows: TGCGCCAGCAGCTTGGGCCCTAAGGAGGGCTACACCTTC. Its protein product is CASSLGPKEGYTF.

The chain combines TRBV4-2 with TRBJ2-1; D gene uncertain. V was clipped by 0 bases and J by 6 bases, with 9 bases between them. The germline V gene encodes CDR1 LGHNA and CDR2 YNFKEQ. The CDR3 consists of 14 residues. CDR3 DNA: TGTGCCAGCAGCCAAGAGGGTATCGGCAATGAGCAGTTCTTC. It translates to CASSQEGIGNEQFF.

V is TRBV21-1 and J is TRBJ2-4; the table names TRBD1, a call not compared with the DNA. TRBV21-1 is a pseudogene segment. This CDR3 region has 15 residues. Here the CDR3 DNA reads TGTGCCAGCAGCCCCTTCGACAGGCCCAAAAACATTCAGTACTTC. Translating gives CASSPFDRPKNIQYF.

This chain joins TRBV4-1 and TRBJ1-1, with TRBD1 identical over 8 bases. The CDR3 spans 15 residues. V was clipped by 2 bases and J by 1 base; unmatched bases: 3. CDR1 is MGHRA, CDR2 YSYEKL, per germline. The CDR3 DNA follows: TGCGCCAGCAGCCAACCGGACAGGGCGAACACTGAAGCTTTCTTT. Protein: CASSQPDRANTEAFF.

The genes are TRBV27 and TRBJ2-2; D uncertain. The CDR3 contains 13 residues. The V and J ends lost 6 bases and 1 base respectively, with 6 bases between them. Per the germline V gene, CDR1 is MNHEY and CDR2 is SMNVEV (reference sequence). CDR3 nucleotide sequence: TGTGCCAGCAGAAGGTTGAACACCGGGGAGCTGTTTTTT. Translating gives CASRRLNTGELFF.

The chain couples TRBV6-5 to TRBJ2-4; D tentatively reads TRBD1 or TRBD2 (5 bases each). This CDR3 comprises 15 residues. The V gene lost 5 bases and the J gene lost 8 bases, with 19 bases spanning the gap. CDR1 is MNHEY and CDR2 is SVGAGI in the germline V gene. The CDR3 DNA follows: TGTGCCAGCAGTGCACTCGGAGGTCAAGGGGACATTCAGTACTTC. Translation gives CASSALGGQGDIQYF.

The CDR3 reads CASSLSRLAGGNTGELFF. CDR3 DNA: TGTGCCAGCAGTTTATCGAGGCTAGCGGGGGGAAACACCGGGGAGCTGTTTTTT. V gene TRBV27 combines with J gene TRBJ2-2, with 11 bases lining up with TRBD2. The CDR3 is 18 residues long. The V gene's germline CDR1 is MNHEY and CDR2 SMNVEV (reference sequence). The trim removed 0 bases at V and 2 bases at J, leaving 5 bases unmatched.

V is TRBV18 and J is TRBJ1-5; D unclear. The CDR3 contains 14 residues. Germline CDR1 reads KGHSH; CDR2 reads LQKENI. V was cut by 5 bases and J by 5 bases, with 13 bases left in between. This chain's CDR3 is CASSDIGSDQPQHF. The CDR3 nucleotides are TGTGCCAGCTCAGATATCGGCAGCGATCAGCCCCAGCATTTT.

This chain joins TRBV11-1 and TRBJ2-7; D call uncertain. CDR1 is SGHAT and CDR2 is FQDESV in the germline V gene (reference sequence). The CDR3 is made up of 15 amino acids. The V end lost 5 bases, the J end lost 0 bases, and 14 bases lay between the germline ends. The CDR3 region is CASSGAFRGSYEQYF. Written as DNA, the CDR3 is TGTGCCAGCAGCGGAGCGTTTCGAGGCTCCTACGAGCAGTACTTC.

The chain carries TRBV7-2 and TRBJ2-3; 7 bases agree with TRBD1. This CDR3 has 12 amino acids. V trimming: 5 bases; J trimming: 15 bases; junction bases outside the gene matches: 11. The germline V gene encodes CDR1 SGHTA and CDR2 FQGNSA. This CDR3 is CASSPDRDSEYF. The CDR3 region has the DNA TGTGCCAGCAGCCCCGACCGGGACAGTGAATATTTT.

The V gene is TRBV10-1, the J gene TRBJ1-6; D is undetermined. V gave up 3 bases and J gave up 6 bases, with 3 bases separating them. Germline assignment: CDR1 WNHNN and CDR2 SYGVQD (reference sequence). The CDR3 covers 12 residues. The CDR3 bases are TGCGCCAGCAGTGATGGTAATTCACCCCTCCACTTT. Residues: CASSDGNSPLHF.

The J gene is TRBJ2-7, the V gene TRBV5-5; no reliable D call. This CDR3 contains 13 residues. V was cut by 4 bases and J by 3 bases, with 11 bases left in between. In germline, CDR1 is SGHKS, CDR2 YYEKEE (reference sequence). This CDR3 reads CASSPGPIYEQYF. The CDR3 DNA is TGTGCCAGCAGCCCTGGTCCTATCTACGAGCAGTACTTC.

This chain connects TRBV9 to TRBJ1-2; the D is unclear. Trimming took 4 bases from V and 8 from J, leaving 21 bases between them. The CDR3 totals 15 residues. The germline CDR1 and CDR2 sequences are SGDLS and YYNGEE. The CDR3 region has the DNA TGTGCCAGCAGCCCTCATTCGGGCCCCCGTTGGGGCTACACCTTC. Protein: CASSPHSGPRWGYTF. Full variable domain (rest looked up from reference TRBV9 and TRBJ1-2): DSGVTQTPKHLITATGQRVTLRCSPRSGDLSVYWYQQSLDQGLQFLIQYYNGEERAKGNILERFSAQQFPDLHSELNLSSLELGDSALYFCASSPHSGPRWGYTFGSGTRLTVV.

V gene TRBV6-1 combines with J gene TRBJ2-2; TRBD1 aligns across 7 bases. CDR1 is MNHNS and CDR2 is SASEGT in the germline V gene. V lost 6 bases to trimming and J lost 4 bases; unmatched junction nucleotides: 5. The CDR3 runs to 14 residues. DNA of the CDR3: TGTGCCAGCAGAGACAGGGTAGGCACCGGGGAGCTGTTTTTT. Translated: CASRDRVGTGELFF.

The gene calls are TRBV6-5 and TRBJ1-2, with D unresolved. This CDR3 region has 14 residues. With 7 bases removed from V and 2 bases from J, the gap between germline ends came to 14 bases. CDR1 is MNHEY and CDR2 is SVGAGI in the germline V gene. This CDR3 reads CASKRTALNYGYTF. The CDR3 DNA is TGTGCCAGCAAACGGACGGCCCTAAACTATGGCTACACCTTC.

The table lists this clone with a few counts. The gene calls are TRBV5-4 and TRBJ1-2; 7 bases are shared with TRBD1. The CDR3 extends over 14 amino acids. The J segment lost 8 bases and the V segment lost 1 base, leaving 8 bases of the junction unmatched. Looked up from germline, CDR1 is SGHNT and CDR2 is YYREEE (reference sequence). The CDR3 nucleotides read TGTGCCAGCAGCTTGACAGGGGAGTCTGCGGGCTACACCTTC. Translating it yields CASSLTGESAGYTF.

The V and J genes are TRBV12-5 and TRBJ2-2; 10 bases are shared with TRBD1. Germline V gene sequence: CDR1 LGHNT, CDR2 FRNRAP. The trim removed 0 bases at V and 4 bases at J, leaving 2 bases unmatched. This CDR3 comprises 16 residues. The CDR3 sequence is CASGLVRTGGTGELFF. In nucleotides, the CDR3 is TGTGCTAGTGGTTTGGTACGGACAGGGGGCACCGGGGAGCTGTTTTTT.

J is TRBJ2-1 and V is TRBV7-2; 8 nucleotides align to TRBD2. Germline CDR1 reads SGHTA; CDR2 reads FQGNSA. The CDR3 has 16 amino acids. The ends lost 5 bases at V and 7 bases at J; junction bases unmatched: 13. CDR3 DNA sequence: TGTGCCAGCAGCAGGGCGGGGGGTCAGGGGAGGAATGAGCAGTTCTTC. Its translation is CASSRAGGQGRNEQFF.

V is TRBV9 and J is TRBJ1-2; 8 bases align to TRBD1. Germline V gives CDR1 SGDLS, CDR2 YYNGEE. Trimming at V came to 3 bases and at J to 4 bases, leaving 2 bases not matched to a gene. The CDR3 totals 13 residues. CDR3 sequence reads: CASSGGQAYGYTF. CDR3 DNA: TGTGCCAGCAGCGGGGGACAGGCCTATGGCTACACCTTC.